The TCR beta chain described here comes from a study of T-cell reconstitution after alpha-beta-depleted transplantation in children. This clonotype has ten or more counts. Construction of the TCRbeta library involved unique molecular identifiers. TCRdb re-called the PCR reads through MiXCR, storing one row per CDR3 protein. The sample lists about 540,000 distinct CDR3 sequences, around 19% occurring once. This CDR3 spans 14 amino acids. With 0 bases removed from V and 0 bases from J, the gap between germline ends came to 3 bases. Per the germline V gene, CDR1 is LGHDT and CDR2 is YNNKEL (reference sequence).

This TCR came from a human donor who donated a stem cell graft to a child with acute lymphoblastic leukemia. This specimen consisted of PBMCs from the stem cell graft donor, obtained from the stem cell graft. The J gene is TRBJ2-1, the V gene TRBV3-1; no definite D call. Written as DNA, the CDR3 is TGTGCCAGCAGCCAAGAGCCCTCCTACAATGAGCAGTTCTTC. Protein sequence: CASSQEPSYNEQFF.